This T cell receptor (beta chain) was sequenced for a study of T-cell memory formation after mild COVID-19. The V gene's germline CDR1 is LNHDA and CDR2 SQIVND (reference sequence). The CDR3 has 17 amino acids. V dropped 6 bases and J dropped 3 bases, with 22 bases sitting between them. Study findings and constraints: Chiefly within CM and EM were the contracting CD4+ clones; CD8+ ones were within EMRA. Pre-infection memory already had some responding clones, implying cross-reactive memory joined. Later expanders leaned CD4+, whereas day 15 to 85 contracting clones were balanced CD4/CD8.

5'RACE with constant-segment primers built TCRalpha and TCRbeta cDNA libraries with UMIs. TCRdb re-derived calls from the 5' RACE reads in MiXCR, one entry per CDR3 protein. The sample records roughly 4,000 distinct CDR3 sequences, less than 20% being singletons. This clonotype is labeled medium-sized. Its antigen is as yet unknown. The TCR comes from an adult who had mild COVID-19 (a few samples of this study predate the infection). Cell type and time point are not known. Sequences were obtained from PBMCs or a T cell subset sorted from them (not recorded which). The chain joins TRBV19 to TRBJ2-3; D tentatively fits TRBD1 or TRBD2 (5 bases each). CDR3 sequence: CASRPPQGTGRTDTQYF. As DNA, the CDR3 is TGTGCCAGTAGACCTCCCCAAGGTACGGGGCGGACAGATACGCAGTATTTT.